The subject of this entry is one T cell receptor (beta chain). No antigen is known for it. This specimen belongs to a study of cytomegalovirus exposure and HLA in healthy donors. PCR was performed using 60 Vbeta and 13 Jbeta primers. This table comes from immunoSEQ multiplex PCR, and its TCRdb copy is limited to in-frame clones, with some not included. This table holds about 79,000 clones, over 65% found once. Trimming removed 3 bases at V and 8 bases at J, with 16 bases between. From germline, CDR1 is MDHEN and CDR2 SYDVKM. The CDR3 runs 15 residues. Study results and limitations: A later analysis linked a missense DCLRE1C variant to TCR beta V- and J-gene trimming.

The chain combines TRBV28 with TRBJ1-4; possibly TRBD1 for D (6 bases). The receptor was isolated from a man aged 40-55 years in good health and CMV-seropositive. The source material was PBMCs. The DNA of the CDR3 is TGTGCCAGCAGTTTTGAGGGGGGGGCGCGGGAAAAACTGTTTTTT. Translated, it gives CASSFEGGAREKLFF. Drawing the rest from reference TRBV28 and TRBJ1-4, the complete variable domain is DVKVTQSSRYLVKRTGEKVFLECVQDMDHENMFWYRQDPGLGLRLIYFSYDVKMKEKGDIPEGYSVSREKKERFSLILESASTNQTSMYLCASSFEGGAREKLFFGSGTQLSVL.